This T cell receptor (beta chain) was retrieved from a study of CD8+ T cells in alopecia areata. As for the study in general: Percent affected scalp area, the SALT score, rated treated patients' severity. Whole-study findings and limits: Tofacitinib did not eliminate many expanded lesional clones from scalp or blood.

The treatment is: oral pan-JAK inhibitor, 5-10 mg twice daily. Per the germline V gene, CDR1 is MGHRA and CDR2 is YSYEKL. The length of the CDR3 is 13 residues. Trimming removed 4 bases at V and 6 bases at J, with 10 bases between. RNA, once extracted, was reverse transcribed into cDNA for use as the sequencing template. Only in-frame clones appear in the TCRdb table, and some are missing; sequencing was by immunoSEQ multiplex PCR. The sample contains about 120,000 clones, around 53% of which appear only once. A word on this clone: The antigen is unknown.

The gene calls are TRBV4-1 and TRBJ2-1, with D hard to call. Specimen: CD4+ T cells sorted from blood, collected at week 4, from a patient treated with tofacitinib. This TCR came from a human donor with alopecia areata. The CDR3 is CASSPDGFNEQFF. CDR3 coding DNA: TGCGCCAGCAGCCCGGACGGATTCAATGAGCAGTTCTTC.